This TCR beta chain was identified during a study of shared clonotypes between healthy human individuals. Generated by immunoSEQ multiplex PCR, the TCRdb table keeps only in-frame clones and is missing some. This sample carries a few million clones, under 97% of them seen once, and the ten largest clones take around 0.13%. There are 16 residues in the CDR3. V lost 0 bases and J lost 5, with 14 bases in between. Per germline, CDR1 WNHNN and CDR2 SYGVQD (reference sequence). This sequence was found in a man aged 18-30 years in good health. This rearrangement joins TRBV10-1 to TRBJ2-1, with a tentative D call TRBD1 (5 bases). The sequenced sample consisted of naive CD4+ T cells sorted from blood. The subset denotes: CD45RA+ positively selected. CDR3 region: CASSESMGPWDNEQFF. The CDR3 DNA is TGCGCCAGCAGTGAGTCGATGGGGCCTTGGGACAATGAGCAGTTCTTC.